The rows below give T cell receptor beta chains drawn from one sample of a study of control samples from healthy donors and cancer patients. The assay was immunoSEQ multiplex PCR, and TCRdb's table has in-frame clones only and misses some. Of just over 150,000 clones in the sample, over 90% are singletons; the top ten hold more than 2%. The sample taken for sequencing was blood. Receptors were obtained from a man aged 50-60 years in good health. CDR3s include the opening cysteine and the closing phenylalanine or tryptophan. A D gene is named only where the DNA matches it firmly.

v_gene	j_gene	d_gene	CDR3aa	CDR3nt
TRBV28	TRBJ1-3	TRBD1	CASSTRRQGSTGNTIYF	TGTGCCAGCAGTACCCGAAGACAGGGGTCGACTGGAAACACCATATATTTT
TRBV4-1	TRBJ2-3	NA	CATRGTDTQYF	TGCGCCACCAGGGGCACAGATACGCAGTATTTT
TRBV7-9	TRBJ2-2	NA	CASLRPGESGELFF	TGTGCCAGCCTAAGGCCCGGGGAAAGCGGGGAGCTGTTTTTT
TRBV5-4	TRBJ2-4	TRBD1	CASSLGAQGATKNIQYF	TGTGCCAGCAGCTTGGGAGCACAGGGGGCGACCAAAAACATTCAGTACTTC
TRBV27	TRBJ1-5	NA	CASSPGSLGREPQHF	TGTGCCAGCAGTCCGGGGTCACTTGGCCGGGAGCCCCAGCATTTT
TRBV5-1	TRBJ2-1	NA	CASSLGERAHNEQFF	TGCGCCAGCAGCTTGGGGGAGCGCGCACACAATGAGCAGTTCTTC
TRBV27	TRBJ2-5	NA	CATTLERDHRRETQYF	TGTGCCACCACACTTGAACGGGACCATAGACGAGAGACCCAGTACTTC
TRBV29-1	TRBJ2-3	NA	CSVETGLTDTQYF	TGCAGCGTTGAGACTGGGCTCACAGATACGCAGTATTTT
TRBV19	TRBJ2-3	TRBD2	CASSSREGRATQYF	TGTGCCAGTAGTTCCCGGGAGGGTAGAGCGACGCAGTATTTT
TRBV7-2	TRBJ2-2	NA	CASSPKWQAGELFF	TGTGCCAGCAGCCCAAAATGGCAGGCCGGGGAGCTGTTTTTT
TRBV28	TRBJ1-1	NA	CASSPYSNTEAFF	TGTGCCAGCAGCCCTTACTCGAACACTGAAGCTTTCTTT
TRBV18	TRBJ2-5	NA	CASSSSYQETQYF	TGTGCCAGCTCATCCTCGTACCAAGAGACCCAGTACTTC
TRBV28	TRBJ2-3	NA	CASSRPRGTDTQYF	TGTGCCAGCAGCCGCCCCCGGGGCACAGATACGCAGTATTTT
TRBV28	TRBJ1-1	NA	CASSRLLNTEAFF	TGTGCCAGCAGTCGGTTATTAAACACTGAAGCTTTCTTT
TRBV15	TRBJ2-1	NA	CATSRPGVTSYNEQFF	TGTGCCACCAGCAGACCCGGGGTGACCTCCTACAATGAGCAGTTCTTC
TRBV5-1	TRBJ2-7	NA	CASSRLEGRAQYF	TGCGCCAGCAGCCGCTTGGAGGGACGGGCGCAGTACTTC
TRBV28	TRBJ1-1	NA	CASSIDGNTEAFF	TGTGCCAGCAGCATCGACGGGAACACTGAAGCTTTCTTT
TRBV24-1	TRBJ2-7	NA	CATSEGKGLSYEQYF	TGTGCCACCAGTGAGGGTAAAGGTCTTTCCTACGAGCAGTACTTC
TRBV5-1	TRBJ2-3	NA	CASSLGGLASTDTQYF	TGCGCCAGCAGCTTGGGCGGACTGGCTAGCACAGATACGCAGTATTTT
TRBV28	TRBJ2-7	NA	CASTLGGRGREQYF	TGTGCCAGCACCCTGGGGGGAAGGGGCAGGGAGCAGTACTTC
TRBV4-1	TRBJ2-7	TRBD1	CASSQERTGGGYEQYF	TGCGCCAGCAGCCAAGAGAGGACAGGGGGCGGCTACGAGCAGTACTTC
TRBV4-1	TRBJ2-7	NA	CASSQAGDRTYEQYF	TGCGCCAGCAGCCAAGCCGGGGATCGGACCTACGAGCAGTACTTC
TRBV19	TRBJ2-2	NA	CASSIPRRGAGDTGELFF	TGTGCCAGTAGTATACCCCGCCGGGGGGCGGGAGACACCGGGGAGCTGTTTTTT